This TCR beta chain was observed in a study of OX40 agonist ivuxolimab in advanced cancers. Using immunoSEQ multiplex PCR, the repertoire was profiled, and TCRdb retains in-frame clones only, with some absent. This table holds more than 50,000 clones, roughly 80% found once. V lost 6 bases to trimming and J lost 3 bases; unmatched junction nucleotides: 23. This CDR3 has 20 residues. Looked up from germline, CDR1 is MRHNA and CDR2 is SNTAGT. Sequences were derived from CD4+ or CD8+ T cells sorted from blood, sampled in a trial of the OX40 agonist ivuxolimab. The chain couples TRBV6-4 to TRBJ2-7; 10 nucleotides line up with TRBD1. The sequence derives from an adult with an advanced solid tumor such as melanoma, head and neck, liver or kidney cancer. CDR3 region: CASRPQGKDRGNYLFYEQYF. The CDR3 bases are TGTGCCAGCAGGCCTCAAGGGAAGGACAGGGGGAACTACCTATTCTACGAGCAGTACTTC.